This T cell receptor (beta chain) appears in the sequencing data of a study of blood T cell repertoires in COVID-19. As for the study in general: Acute and convalescent COVID-19 samples came from the United States, Italy and Spain.

Per the original data handling: Amplified reference gene primers provided the basis for estimating nucleated cell counts. Generated by immunoSEQ multiplex PCR, the TCRdb table keeps only in-frame clones and is missing some. The V and J calls and clone size were taken over from that table, and D and trimming were inferred from the DNA. The sample has just under 40,000 clones; 79% are singletons. Trimming removed 7 bases from V and 3 bases from J, with 7 bases in between. CDR3 length equals 11 residues. CDR1 and CDR2 from the germline V gene are SNHLY and FYNNEI. This clonotype originated in a man aged 70-80 years with acute or convalescent COVID-19. Sequencing was done on a sample of peripheral blood. The V and J genes are TRBV2 and TRBJ2-7; D remains ambiguous. CDR3 DNA sequence: TGTGCCAGCAAGCTAGGCTACGAGCAGTACTTC. It codes for CASKLGYEQYF.